This record concerns one TCR beta chain sequence. The record originates from a study of blood T cell repertoires in COVID-19. As for the study in general: The United States, Italy and Spain were the sources of the acute and convalescent COVID-19 samples. Sample material is recorded as cDNA or gDNA derived from T cells, B-cell-depleted T cells, or PBMCs.

Authors' data handling: Reference gene primer amplification gave nucleated cell count estimates. TCRdb keeps only in-frame clones here, not all; method: immunoSEQ multiplex PCR. That table supplies the V and J calls and clone size; D and trimming were determined from the DNA. The sample holds 120,000 to 150,000 clones, 87% seen once. Germline assignment: CDR1 MNHEY and CDR2 SVGAGI. V shed 5 bases and J 6 bases; nucleotides not matched to a gene: 5. The CDR3 is 15 residues long. The sequencing sample was made of peripheral blood. The V call is TRBV6-5, the J call TRBJ2-1; TRBD2 matches at 12 bases. The source of this sequence is a man of 80 years or more with acute or convalescent COVID-19. The CDR3 DNA reads TGTGCCAGCAGTACTAGCGGGAGGAGTGGCAATGAGCAGTTCTTC. Translating gives CASSTSGRSGNEQFF.